This T cell receptor beta chain was obtained from a study of blood T cells in healthy people across ages. Primers used in a second PCR of roughly 7 to 12 cycles were a sample-barcoded 5' primer and a J-beta primer mix. Via MiXCR, TCRdb re-called the 5' RACE reads, giving one row per CDR3 protein. The profile shows about 1.7 million distinct CDR3 sequences, under 30% of them singletons. Study-level results: Conclusively comparing naive with antigen-experienced cells was impossible with unsorted PBMCs.

A remark on this clonotype: Its antigen is currently unknown.

This CDR3 has 16 amino acids. The V gene end was trimmed by 3 bases and the J gene end by 7 bases; junction bases not matched to a gene: 10. Germline CDR1 SGHDN, CDR2 FVKESK. The sequenced material came from blood. The chain joins TRBV14 to TRBJ2-1; 9 bases are shared with TRBD1. The clonotype comes from a woman in her thirties in good health. CDR3: CASSQGWGTGQNEQFF. CDR3 bases: TGTGCCAGCAGCCAGGGTTGGGGGACAGGGCAGAATGAGCAGTTCTTC.